The next 20 T cell receptor beta chains were all read from a single sample in a study of PD-L1 blockade in urothelial cancer. Only in-frame clones appear in the TCRdb table, and some are missing; sequencing was by immunoSEQ multiplex PCR. The sample consists of about 29,000 clones, more than 85% of them appearing once. Sequencing used PBMCs, obtained around atezolizumab (anti-PD-L1) treatment. The source is a man between 50 and 59 years old with urothelial cancer.

CDR3 DNA: TGCGCCAGCAGCTTGGGCTTCGGGACAGGCCAAGAGACCCAGTACTTC. Translated, it gives CASSLGFGTGQETQYF. The chain has TRBV5-1 and TRBJ2-5; the match to TRBD1 covers 8 bases. This CDR3 has 16 amino acids. Germline trimming cut 0 bases from V and 1 base from J; bases unmatched to any gene: 5. Germline CDR1 SGHRS, CDR2 YFSETQ. Full variable domain (rest looked up from reference TRBV5-1 and TRBJ2-5): KAGVTQTPRYLIKTRGQQVTLSCSPISGHRSVSWYQQTPGQGLQFLFEYFSETQRNKGNFPGRFSGRQFSNSRSEMNVSTLELGDSALYLCASSLGFGTGQETQYFGPGTRLLVL.

Only one count was recorded for this clone. This chain connects TRBV11-2 to TRBJ2-5, with a possible D match to TRBD2 (5 bases). The germline CDR1 and CDR2 sequences are SGHAT and FQNNGV. The germline V and J ends were trimmed by 2 bases and 7 bases, with 20 bases remaining between them. The CDR3 contains 16 residues. The CDR3 here is CASSLSLAGPLGTQYF. In DNA form, the CDR3 reads TGTGCCAGCAGCTTAAGCTTGGCGGGCCCCCTTGGGACCCAGTACTTC.

The chain carries TRBV27 and TRBJ1-4; D not resolved. With 3 bases removed from V and 7 bases from J, the gap between germline ends came to 12 bases. The CDR3 runs to 14 residues. CDR1 and CDR2 (germline): MNHEY, SMNVEV (reference sequence). For the CDR3, the DNA is TGTGCCAGCAGTTTCAGAGGGCTAGGTGAAAAACTGTTTTTT. This codes for CASSFRGLGEKLFF.

The table lists this clone with a few counts. V is TRBV4-1 and J is TRBJ2-4; a weak D match, TRBD2 (6 bases). In germline, CDR1 is MGHRA, CDR2 YSYEKL. The CDR3 is 17 residues long. V lost 1 base to trimming and J lost 1 base, with 14 bases between them. The CDR3 region is CASSQGGVGWAKNIQYF. CDR3 in DNA: TGCGCCAGCAGCCAAGGGGGGGTGGGTTGGGCCAAAAACATTCAGTACTTC.

This chain joins TRBV5-5 and TRBJ2-1; 8 nucleotides line up with TRBD2. The CDR3 is made up of 16 amino acids. The trim removed 1 base at V and 5 bases at J, leaving 8 bases unmatched. Looked up from germline, CDR1 is SGHKS and CDR2 is YYEKEE (reference sequence). DNA for the CDR3: TGTGCCAGCAGCTTGCAACCGGGACTAGGGCACAATGAGCAGTTCTTC. Protein product: CASSLQPGLGHNEQFF.

This clone was counted a few times. The V gene is TRBV7-2, the J gene TRBJ2-1; TRBD2 aligns across 13 bases. In germline, CDR1 is SGHTA, CDR2 FQGNSA. With 1 base clipped from V and 13 bases from J, the junction kept 10 bases outside the gene matches. This CDR3 contains 16 residues. The CDR3 reads CASSLEVTSGRERQFF. The CDR3 coding sequence is TGTGCCAGCAGCTTAGAAGTTACTAGCGGGAGGGAAAGACAGTTCTTC.

The chain recombines TRBV7-9 with TRBJ2-7, with TRBD1 matching over 8 bases. This CDR3 has 16 amino acids. The germline V gene has CDR1 SEHNR and CDR2 FQNEAQ (reference sequence). The ends lost 4 bases at V and 3 bases at J; junction bases unmatched: 11. The CDR3 sequence is CASSSGQGRGRYEQYF. In DNA, the CDR3 is TGTGCCAGCAGCTCTGGTCAGGGCAGGGGGCGCTACGAGCAGTACTTC. Filled out from reference TRBV7-9 and TRBJ2-7, the complete variable domain reads DTGVSQNPRHKITKRGQNVTFRCDPISEHNRLYWYRQTLGQGPEFLTYFQNEAQLEKSRLLSDRFSAERPKGSFSTLEIQRTEQGDSAMYLCASSSGQGRGRYEQYFGPGTRLTVT.

This sequence joins TRBV7-2 and TRBJ2-1, with 12 bases lining up with TRBD2. The CDR3 has 18 residues. Germline V gene lookup returns CDR1 SGHTA and CDR2 FQGNSA. V lost 1 base to trimming and J lost 6 bases; unmatched junction nucleotides: 10. The CDR3 region is CASSLDVTSGRTFNEQFF. As DNA, the CDR3 is TGTGCCAGCAGCTTAGACGTTACTAGCGGGAGGACCTTCAATGAGCAGTTCTTC.

The chain carries TRBV10-1 and TRBJ2-7; tentative D call: TRBD2 (5 bases). CDR3 size: 18 residues. With 2 bases removed from V and 2 bases from J, the gap between germline ends came to 22 bases. Germline V gene lookup returns CDR1 WNHNN and CDR2 SYGVQD (reference sequence). CDR3 sequence reads: CASSEGTRLGGRTYEQYF. The CDR3 DNA follows: TGCGCCAGCAGTGAGGGCACTCGGCTTGGAGGTAGGACCTACGAGCAGTACTTC.

V and J are TRBV28 and TRBJ2-7, with 15 positions matching TRBD2. Germline loops: CDR1 MDHEN, CDR2 SYDVKM. CDR3 length: 18 residues. V dropped 4 bases and J dropped 0; count of bases not matched to a gene: 7. CDR3 sequence: CASSSGLAGGSNSYEQYF. In nucleotides, the CDR3 is TGTGCCAGCAGTTCGGGACTAGCGGGAGGTTCGAACTCCTACGAGCAGTACTTC.

The chain couples TRBV18 to TRBJ1-5, with 7 bases matching TRBD1. V lost 1 base, J lost 0 bases, and 6 bases stayed unmatched. Germline CDR1 reads KGHSH; CDR2 reads LQKENI. The CDR3 is made up of 17 amino acids. CDR3 nucleotides: TGTGCCAGCTCACCACTTCCAACAGGGGCTAGCAATCAGCCCCAGCATTTT. It translates to CASSPLPTGASNQPQHF. Together with reference TRBV18 and TRBJ1-5, the CDR3 gives the full variable domain: NAGVMQNPRHLVRRRGQEARLRCSPMKGHSHVYWYRQLPEEGLKFMVYLQKENIIDESGMPKERFSAEFPKEGPSILRIQQVVRGDSAAYFCASSPLPTGASNQPQHFGDGTRLSIL.

V gene TRBV4-2 combines with J gene TRBJ1-2, with a possible D match to TRBD1 (5 bases). The CDR3 is 13 amino acids. The germline CDR1 and CDR2 sequences are LGHNA and YNFKEQ. Trimming cost V 0 bases and J 8 bases, with 10 bases left between them. CDR3 loop: CASSQDGGEGYTF. The CDR3 region has the DNA TGTGCCAGCAGCCAAGATGGGGGGGAAGGCTACACCTTC.

This chain joins TRBV7-2 and TRBJ1-2, with D possibly being TRBD1 (5 bases). The CDR3 spans 14 residues. Trimming pared 6 bases from V and 4 bases from J, leaving 15 bases between. Germline lookup yields CDR1 SGHTA and CDR2 FQGNSA. The chain's CDR3 is CASRDWGEGYGYTF. CDR3 bases: TGTGCCAGCAGGGACTGGGGGGAGGGCTATGGCTACACCTTC.

This rearrangement joins TRBV18 to TRBJ2-1; D gene unclear. V lost 3 bases to trimming and J lost 3 bases, with 9 bases between them. The CDR3 is 14 amino acids. Per the germline V gene, CDR1 is KGHSH and CDR2 is LQKENI. The CDR3: CASSPYPSYNEQFF. The CDR3 bases are TGTGCCAGCTCACCGTACCCTAGCTACAATGAGCAGTTCTTC.

This clone was observed a handful of times. This chain uses TRBV2 with TRBJ2-1, with a tentative D call TRBD2 (5 bases). V gave up 6 bases and J gave up 0 bases, with 6 bases separating them. There are 13 residues in the CDR3. In germline, CDR1 is SNHLY, CDR2 FYNNEI. CDR3 nucleotides: TGTGCCAGCAGGGGGAGCTCCTACAATGAGCAGTTCTTC. Translated: CASRGSSYNEQFF.

The CDR3 reads CASSVVFSGASQLNEQFF. The DNA of the CDR3 is TGTGCCAGCAGCGTAGTGTTTAGCGGGGCCTCACAACTTAATGAGCAGTTCTTC. The V call is TRBV9, the J call TRBJ2-1; 8 bases are shared with TRBD2. The germline V gene encodes CDR1 SGDLS and CDR2 YYNGEE. V shed 0 bases and J 7 bases; nucleotides not matched to a gene: 15. The CDR3 is 18 residues long.

The chain uses TRBV9 and TRBJ1-2, with 7 bases matching TRBD1. J gave up 4 bases and V 0 bases, and 6 bases lay outside the gene matches. The CDR3 spans 15 residues. CDR1 is SGDLS, CDR2 YYNGEE, per germline. Here the CDR3 DNA reads TGTGCCAGCAGCGTAGCTTTCGCAGGGGGCTATGGCTACACCTTC. Translating gives CASSVAFAGGYGYTF.

The rearrangement uses TRBV6-1 and TRBJ2-7; TRBD1 matches 8 bases. V dropped 10 bases and J dropped 0; count of bases not matched to a gene: 8. CDR1 is MNHNS, CDR2 SASEGT, per germline. The CDR3 loop spans 14 amino acids. CDR3 DNA: TGTGCCACTAAAACAGGGGGGAGCTCCTACGAGCAGTACTTC. Residues: CATKTGGSSYEQYF.

The chain has TRBV19 and TRBJ2-4; the D gene is possibly TRBD2 (6 bases). The CDR3 covers 13 residues. V shed 10 bases and J shed 4 bases, with 14 bases lying between them. The germline V gene encodes CDR1 LNHDA and CDR2 SQIVND (reference sequence). For the CDR3, the DNA is TGTGCCACTACCGGGACTGATAAAAACATTCAGTACTTC. It yields the protein CATTGTDKNIQYF.

This chain links TRBV27 with TRBJ2-7, with a weak D call TRBD1 (8 bases). Deletions cut 0 bases from V and 7 bases from J, with 25 bases between. CDR1 and CDR2 from the germline V gene are MNHEY and SMNVEV (reference sequence). The CDR3 covers 18 residues. The CDR3 region is CASSLSLLDRDYVREQYF. The CDR3, as DNA: TGTGCCAGCAGTTTATCGCTTTTGGACAGGGACTACGTGCGAGAGCAGTACTTC.